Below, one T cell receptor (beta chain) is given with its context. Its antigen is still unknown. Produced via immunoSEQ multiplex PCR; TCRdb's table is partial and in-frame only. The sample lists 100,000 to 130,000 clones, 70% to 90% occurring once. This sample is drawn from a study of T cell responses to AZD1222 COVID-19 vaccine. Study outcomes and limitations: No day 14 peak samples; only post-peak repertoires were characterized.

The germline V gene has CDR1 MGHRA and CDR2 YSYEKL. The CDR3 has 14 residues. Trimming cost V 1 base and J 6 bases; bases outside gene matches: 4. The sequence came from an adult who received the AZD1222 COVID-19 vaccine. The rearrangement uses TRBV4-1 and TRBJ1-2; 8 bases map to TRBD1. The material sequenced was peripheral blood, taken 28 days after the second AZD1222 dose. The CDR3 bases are TGCGCCAGCAGCCAAGTCGGGACAGGTCATGGCTACACCTTC. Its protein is CASSQVGTGHGYTF.